The T cell receptor beta chain under discussion was sequenced for a study of STAT3 mutations in large granular lymphocyte leukemia. Study-wide findings and caveats: All newly emerging clones after therapy were STAT3 wild type. Suggested: STAT3 mutation was not the ancestral event for these clonal expansions. Every T-LGLL patient had at least one immunodominant TCRbeta clonotype. Persisting codominant clonotypes may have hidden a small pathogenic clone.

In regard to this clone: Its target is not known.

Germline lookup yields CDR1 MDHEN and CDR2 SYDVKM. The CDR3 sequence is 13 residues long. Trimming took 7 bases from V and 5 from J, leaving 15 bases between them. Only in-frame clones appear in the TCRdb table, and some are missing; sequencing was by immunoSEQ multiplex PCR. The repertoire holds about 10,000 clones, with roughly 55% as singletons. The sample taken for sequencing was peripheral blood mononuclear cells. This receptor was identified in a boy under 18 with T-cell large granular lymphocyte leukemia. Some clones in this sample may be carry-over from other donors' samples. V gene TRBV28 combines with J gene TRBJ2-7; D might be TRBD1 or TRBD2, each matching 5 bases. CDR3 in DNA: TGTGCCAGCACTGAGGGGCGGGTGGACGAGCAGTACTTC. It is translated as CASTEGRVDEQYF.